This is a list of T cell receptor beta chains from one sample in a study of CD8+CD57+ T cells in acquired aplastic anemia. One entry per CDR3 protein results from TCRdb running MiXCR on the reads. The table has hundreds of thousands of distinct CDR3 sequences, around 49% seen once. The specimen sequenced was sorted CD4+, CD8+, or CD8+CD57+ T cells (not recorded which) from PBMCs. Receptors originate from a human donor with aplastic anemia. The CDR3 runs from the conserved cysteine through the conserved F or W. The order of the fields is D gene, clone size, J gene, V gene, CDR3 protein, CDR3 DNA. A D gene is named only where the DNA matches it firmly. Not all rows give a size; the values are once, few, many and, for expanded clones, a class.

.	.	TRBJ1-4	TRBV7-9	CASSLAVLLGQNEKLFF	TGTGCCAGCAGCTTAGCGGTTCTTCTGGGGCAAAATGAAAAACTGTTTTTT
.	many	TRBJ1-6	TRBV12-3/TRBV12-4	CASTIGTVNSPLHF	TGTGCCAGCACCATCGGGACGGTGAATTCACCCCTCCACTTT
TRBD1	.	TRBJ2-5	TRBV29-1	CSVAWDRPRETQYF	TGCAGCGTTGCCTGGGACAGGCCGAGAGAGACCCAGTACTTC
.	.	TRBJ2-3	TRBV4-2	CASSQVDARGHTDTQYF	TGTGCCAGCAGCCAAGTAGATGCGCGGGGGCACACAGATACGCAGTATTTT
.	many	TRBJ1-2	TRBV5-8	CASSFEQNYGYTF	TGTGCCAGCAGCTTTGAACAGAACTATGGCTACACCTTC
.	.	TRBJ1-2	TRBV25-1	CASSDQGANYGYTF	TGTGCCAGCAGTGATCAGGGAGCTAACTATGGCTACACCTTC
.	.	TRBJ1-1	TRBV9	CASSVGSNTEAFF	TGTGCCAGCAGCGTCGGGTCCAACACTGAAGCTTTCTTT
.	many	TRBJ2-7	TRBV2	CASSEMGAYEQYF	TGTGCCAGCAGTGAAATGGGAGCCTACGAGCAGTACTTC
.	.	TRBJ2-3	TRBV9	CASSLGLGGSDTQYF	TGTGCCAGCAGCTTAGGATTGGGGGGCTCGGATACGCAGTATTTT
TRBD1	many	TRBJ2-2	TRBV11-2	CASSFLGDREGTGELFF	TGTGCCAGCAGCTTCTTGGGGGACAGGGAAGGCACCGGGGAGCTGTTTTTT
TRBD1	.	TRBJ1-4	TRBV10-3	CAIRTSGTGGKLFF	TGTGCCATCAGGACTAGCGGGACAGGGGGAAAACTGTTTTTT
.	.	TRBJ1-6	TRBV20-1	CSARSPLHF	TGCAGTGCTAGATCGCCCCTCCACTTT
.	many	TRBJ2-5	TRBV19	CASMPQGKETQYF	TGTGCCAGTATGCCCCAGGGGAAAGAGACCCAGTACTTC
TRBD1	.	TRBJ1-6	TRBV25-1	CASIGQGDNSPLHF	TGTGCCAGTATAGGACAGGGGGATAATTCACCCCTCCACTTT
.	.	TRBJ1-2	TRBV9	CASSVVSRSYGYTF	TGTGCCAGCAGCGTAGTGTCGCGTAGTTATGGCTACACCTTC
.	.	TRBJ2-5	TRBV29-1	CSVGLPGETQYF	TGCAGCGTTGGCCTTCCCGGGGAGACCCAGTACTTC
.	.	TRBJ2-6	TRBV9	CASSVVDAGANVLTF	TGTGCCAGCAGCGTAGTTGATGCAGGGGCCAACGTCCTGACTTTC
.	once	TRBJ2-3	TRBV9	CASRGTGTRTDTQYF	TGTGCCAGCAGAGGAACCGGGACACGTACAGATACGCAGTATTTT
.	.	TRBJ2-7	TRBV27	CASRHYGYEQYF	TGTGCCAGCAGACACTACGGCTACGAGCAGTACTTC
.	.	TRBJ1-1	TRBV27	CASSSRMDTEAFF	TGTGCCAGCAGTTCCCGGATGGACACTGAAGCTTTCTTT
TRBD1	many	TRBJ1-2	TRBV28	CASRTGGGGYTF	TGTGCCAGTAGGACAGGGGGCGGTGGCTACACCTTC
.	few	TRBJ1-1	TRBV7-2	CASSLVGGFNF	TGTGCCAGCAGCTTAGTGGGGGGCTTCAATTTT
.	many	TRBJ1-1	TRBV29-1	CSVGNWVGRPEAFF	TGCAGCGTTGGTAATTGGGTGGGGCGGCCTGAAGCTTTCTTT
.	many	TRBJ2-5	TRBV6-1	CASNRDTGRETQYF	TGTGCCAGCAACCGGGACACGGGGCGGGAGACCCAGTACTTC
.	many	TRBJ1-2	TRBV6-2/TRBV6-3	CASSFGVYYGYTF	TGTGCCAGCAGTTTTGGGGTTTACTATGGCTACACCTTC
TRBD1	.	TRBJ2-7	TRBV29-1	CSVWDRGSYEQYF	TGCAGCGTTTGGGACAGGGGGTCCTACGAGCAGTACTTC
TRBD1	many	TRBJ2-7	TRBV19	CASSRGTYEQYF	TGTGCCAGTAGCAGGGGGACCTACGAGCAGTACTTC
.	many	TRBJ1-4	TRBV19	CASRGHLSDEKLFF	TGTGCCAGTAGGGGTCACCTATCGGATGAAAAACTGTTTTTT
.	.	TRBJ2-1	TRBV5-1	CASSLAEGHEQFF	TGCGCCAGCAGCTTGGCCGAGGGTCATGAGCAGTTCTTC
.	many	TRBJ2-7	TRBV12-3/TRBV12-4	CASSTDGLSYEQYF	TGTGCCAGCAGTACGGACGGGCTCTCCTACGAGCAGTACTTC
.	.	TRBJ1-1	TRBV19	CASSMSHLNTEAFF	TGTGCCAGTAGTATGAGTCACCTGAACACTGAAGCTTTCTTT
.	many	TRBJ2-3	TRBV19	CASSILRTISTDTQYF	TGTGCCAGTAGTATTCTGAGGACGATTAGCACAGATACGCAGTATTTT
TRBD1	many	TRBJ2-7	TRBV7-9	CASSLLPGQGWNEQYF	TGTGCCAGCAGCTTATTACCGGGACAGGGGTGGAACGAGCAGTACTTC
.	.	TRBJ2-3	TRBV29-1	CSLEGGYTDTQYF	TGCAGCTTGGAGGGGGGTTACACAGATACGCAGTATTTT
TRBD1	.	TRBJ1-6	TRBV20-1	CSARTGASYNSPLHF	TGCAGTGCGAGAACAGGGGCCTCCTATAATTCACCCCTCCACTTT
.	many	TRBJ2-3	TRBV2	CASMGPSTDTQYF	TGTGCCAGCATGGGACCCTCCACAGATACGCAGTATTTT
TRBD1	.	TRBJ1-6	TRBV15	CATSRGTGGSPLHF	TGTGCCACCAGCAGAGGGACAGGGGGGTCACCCCTCCACTTT
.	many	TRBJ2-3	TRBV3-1	CASSRRTEGDTQYF	TGTGCCAGCAGCCGGCGCACGGAAGGGGATACGCAGTATTTT
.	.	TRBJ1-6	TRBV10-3	CAISEPGRDSPLHF	TGTGCCATCAGTGAGCCCGGAAGGGATTCACCCCTCCACTTT
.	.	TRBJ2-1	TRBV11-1	CASVGSSYNEQFF	TGTGCCAGCGTGGGGAGCTCCTACAATGAGCAGTTCTTC
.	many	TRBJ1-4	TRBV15	CATSRDPAEGITNEKLFF	TGTGCCACCAGCAGAGATCCGGCCGAAGGGATTACTAATGAAAAACTGTTTTTT
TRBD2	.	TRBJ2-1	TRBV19	CASSIGLAGGHEQFF	TGTGCCAGTAGTATAGGGCTAGCGGGAGGTCATGAGCAGTTCTTC
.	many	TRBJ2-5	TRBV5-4	CASSLRGALQETQYF	TGTGCCAGCAGTCTCAGGGGGGCCCTCCAAGAGACCCAGTACTTC
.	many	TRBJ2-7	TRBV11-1	CASSNNQGQGYEQYF	TGTGCCAGCAGCAACAATCAGGGGCAGGGCTACGAGCAGTACTTC
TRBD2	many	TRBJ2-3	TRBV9	CASSGGGADTQYF	TGTGCCAGCAGCGGGGGAGGGGCAGATACGCAGTATTTT
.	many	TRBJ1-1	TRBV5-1	CASTTDGQTEAFF	TGCGCCAGCACCACTGACGGTCAAACTGAAGCTTTCTTT
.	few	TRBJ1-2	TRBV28	CASSTGRGYGYTF	TGTGCCAGCAGTACCGGACGGGGGTATGGCTACACCTTC
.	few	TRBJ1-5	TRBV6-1	CASSPWNNQPQHF	TGTGCCAGCAGTCCCTGGAACAATCAGCCCCAGCATTTT
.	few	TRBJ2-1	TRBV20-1	CSASQSNEQFF	TGCAGTGCTAGCCAGAGCAATGAGCAGTTCTTC
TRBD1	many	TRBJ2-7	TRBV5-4	CASSLGPKGARKEQYF	TGTGCCAGCAGCTTAGGACCCAAGGGGGCTCGAAAGGAGCAGTACTTC
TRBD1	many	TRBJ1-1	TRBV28	CASSLGQGDTEAFF	TGTGCCAGCAGCCTGGGACAGGGAGACACTGAAGCTTTCTTT
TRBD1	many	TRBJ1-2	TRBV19	CASSITGGLYGYTF	TGTGCCAGTAGTATCACAGGGGGCTTATATGGCTACACCTTC
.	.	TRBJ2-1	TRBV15	CATSRDQAGADYEQFF	TGTGCCACCAGCAGAGATCAGGCGGGGGCGGACTATGAGCAGTTCTTC
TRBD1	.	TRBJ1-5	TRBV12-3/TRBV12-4	CASREDRGAVQPQHF	TGTGCCAGCAGAGAGGACAGGGGAGCTGTTCAGCCCCAGCATTTT